The rows below give T cell receptor beta chains drawn from one sample of a study of CD8+CD57+ T cells in acquired aplastic anemia. TCRdb independently ran MiXCR on the reads; one entry per CDR3 protein. Counted here are under 200,000 distinct CDR3 sequences, just under 45% occurring once; the ten biggest clones make up 0.9% to 1.2%. Sequencing input: sorted CD4+, CD8+, or CD8+CD57+ T cells (not recorded which) from PBMCs. The receptor source for this set is a human donor in good health. CDR3s include the opening cysteine and the closing phenylalanine or tryptophan. The order of the fields is clone size, D gene, J gene, V gene, CDR3 DNA, CDR3 protein. D genes are given only for firm matches. Not all rows give a size; the values are once, few, many and, for expanded clones, a class.

>many|TRBD2|TRBJ2-3|TRBV6-1
TGTGCCAGCCCACCGACTAGCGGGAACACAGATACGCAGTATTTT
CASPPTSGNTDTQYF
>many|TRBD1|TRBJ2-2|TRBV7-6
TGTGCCAGCAGCTTTACCACGGGACAGGGATACACCGGGGAGCTGTTTTTT
CASSFTTGQGYTGELFF
>many|TRBD1|TRBJ1-1|TRBV7-3
TGTGCCAGCAGCCTAGGGGGCGTTAACACTGAAGCTTTCTTT
CASSLGGVNTEAFF
>many|NA|TRBJ2-7|TRBV4-1
TGCGCCAGCAGCCGCTCGATGAGTGCATTAGCCTACGAGCAGTACTTC
CASSRSMSALAYEQYF
>NA|NA|TRBJ2-3|TRBV5-4
TGTGCCAGCAGCACTGACTCAAGCACAGATACGCAGTATTTT
CASSTDSSTDTQYF
>NA|NA|TRBJ2-3|TRBV12-3/TRBV12-4
TGTGCCAGCACCCTTTCGGCGGGTACGCAGTATTTT
CASTLSAGTQYF
>many|NA|TRBJ2-3|TRBV12-3/TRBV12-4
TGTGCCAGCAGTTTGGGGGAAGGCGCAGATACGCAGTATTTT
CASSLGEGADTQYF
>many|NA|TRBJ1-6|TRBV6-1
TGTGCCAGCAGTAGGACGACCTATAATTCACCCCTCCACTTT
CASSRTTYNSPLHF
>many|TRBD1|TRBJ2-7|TRBV2
TGTGCCAGCAGTCCACCCGGGACAGTCAGCGAGCAGTACTTC
CASSPPGTVSEQYF
>many|NA|TRBJ2-5|TRBV2
TGTGCCAGCACCTCGGTCGCGCGGGAGACCCAGTACTTC
CASTSVARETQYF
>many|TRBD1|TRBJ2-7|TRBV29-1
TGCAGCGGTGGACAGGGGAACTCCTACGAGCAGTACTTC
CSGGQGNSYEQYF
>many|NA|TRBJ2-3|TRBV2
TGTGCCAGCAGGGTCCTTGGGACTCTCGATACGCAGTATTTT
CASRVLGTLDTQYF
>many|NA|TRBJ1-5|TRBV29-1
TGCAGCGTAGGAGGCAGCAATCAGCCCCAGCATTTT
CSVGGSNQPQHF
>NA|NA|TRBJ2-7|TRBV29-1
TGCGGCGTTGAAGACTGGCGGCAGCCCTACGAGCAGTACTTC
CGVEDWRQPYEQYF
>many|TRBD2|TRBJ2-1|TRBV20-1
TGCAGTGCTAAACAGGGACTAGCGGGGGGTTACAATGAGCAGTTCTTC
CSAKQGLAGGYNEQFF
>NA|TRBD1|TRBJ1-1|TRBV12-3/TRBV12-4
TGTGACAGCACTGCGAGGGGGCGTACAGCCTTCTTT
CDSTARGRTAFF
>many|NA|TRBJ2-7|TRBV9
TGTGCCAGCAGCGTAGTAGCACGAGCTAGCTCCTACGAGCAGTACTTC
CASSVVARASSYEQYF
>many|NA|TRBJ2-7|TRBV20-1
TGCAGTGCTAAAGACGGACAGTCACCTAACGAGCAGTACTTC
CSAKDGQSPNEQYF
>NA|NA|TRBJ1-6|TRBV7-8
TGTGCCAGCAGCCAAGCGGGGGGGTCACCCCTCCACTTT
CASSQAGGSPLHF
>NA|TRBD1|TRBJ1-1|TRBV12-5
TGTGCTAGTGGTCCGGACAGGGGATCGAACACTGAAGCTTTCTTT
CASGPDRGSNTEAFF
>NA|TRBD1|TRBJ1-6|TRBV10-3
TGTGCCATCAGCCGGGACAGTCATTCACCCCTCCACTTT
CAISRDSHSPLHF
>NA|NA|TRBJ1-6|TRBV20-1
TGCAGTGCTCGTGAGGCAGGTGGCAATTCACCCCTCCACTTT
CSAREAGGNSPLHF
>NA|TRBD1|TRBJ2-7|TRBV20-1
TGCAGTGCTAAGGCTCTAGGACAGGGGGTTTTTGCCGAGCAGTACTTC
CSAKALGQGVFAEQYF
>many|NA|TRBJ2-3|TRBV3-1
TGTGCCAGCAGCCTTATCACAGATACGCAGTATTTT
CASSLITDTQYF
>NA|NA|TRBJ1-4|TRBV4-3
TGCGCCAGCAGCCAAGATTCGGGTAGGGAAAATCTGTTTTTT
CASSQDSGRENLFF
>NA|NA|TRBJ1-2|TRBV2
TGTGCCAGCAGGGCGGCGGGGGTTCTTGGCTACACCTTC
CASRAAGVLGYTF
>few|TRBD2|TRBJ2-7|TRBV20-1
TGCAGTGCTAGAGGCTCCTCGGGAGGCCAGTACTTC
CSARGSSGGQYF
>few|TRBD1|TRBJ1-4|TRBV11-2
TGTGCCAGCAGCTCGAAAGGGGGCGATAATGAAAAACTGTTTTTT
CASSSKGGDNEKLFF
>many|NA|TRBJ2-5|TRBV19
TGTGCCAGTAGCTACCATCGGGAGACCCAGTACTTC
CASSYHRETQYF
>many|TRBD1|TRBJ1-2|TRBV5-5
TGTGCCAGCAGCTTGACCGGGACAGGGCCCTATGGCTACACCTTC
CASSLTGTGPYGYTF
>NA|TRBD1|TRBJ1-1|TRBV10-3
TGTGCCATCAGTGAGTGGACAGGGAAGAACACTGAAGCTTTCTTT
CAISEWTGKNTEAFF
>NA|NA|TRBJ1-2|TRBV19
TGTGCCAGTGGCAGTTGGGGTGGCTACACCTTC
CASGSWGGYTF